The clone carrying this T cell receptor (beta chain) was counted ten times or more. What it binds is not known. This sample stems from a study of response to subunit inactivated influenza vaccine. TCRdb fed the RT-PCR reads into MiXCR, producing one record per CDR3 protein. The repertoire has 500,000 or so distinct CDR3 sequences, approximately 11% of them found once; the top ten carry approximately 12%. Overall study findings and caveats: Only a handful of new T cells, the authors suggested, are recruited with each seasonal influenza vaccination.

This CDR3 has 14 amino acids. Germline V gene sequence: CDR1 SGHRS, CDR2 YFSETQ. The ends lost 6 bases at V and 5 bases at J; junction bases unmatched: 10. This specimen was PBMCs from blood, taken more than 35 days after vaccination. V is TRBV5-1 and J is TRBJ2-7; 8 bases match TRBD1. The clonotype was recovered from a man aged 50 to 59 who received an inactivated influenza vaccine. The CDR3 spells CASMGTGRLDEQYF. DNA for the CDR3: TGCGCCAGCATGGGGACAGGTAGATTGGACGAGCAGTACTTC.